This TCR beta chain stems from a study of T cell repertoires in ileal Crohn's disease. Overall study context: Operated complications were stricturing disease (61%) and penetrating disease (approximately 39%). The study's findings and limits: Mucosal expansions were suggested to be mainly CD8 T cells. Active smokers at surgery had more clonal expansions than non-smokers.

Generated by immunoSEQ multiplex PCR, the TCRdb table keeps only in-frame clones and is missing some. The table records 5,000 to 7,500 clones, about two thirds of them present only once. Germline CDR1 and CDR2: SGHRS and YFSETQ. The CDR3 loop spans 14 amino acids. V lost 4 bases to trimming and J lost 2 bases, with 12 bases between them. About this clone itself: Its antigen is still unknown.

This clonotype originated in an adult with Crohn's disease. The J gene is TRBJ1-1, the V gene TRBV5-1; D gene unclear. Sample: ileal tissue. The CDR3 here is CASSRWGDNTEAFF. CDR3 coding DNA: TGCGCCAGCAGCCGATGGGGAGATAACACTGAAGCTTTCTTT.